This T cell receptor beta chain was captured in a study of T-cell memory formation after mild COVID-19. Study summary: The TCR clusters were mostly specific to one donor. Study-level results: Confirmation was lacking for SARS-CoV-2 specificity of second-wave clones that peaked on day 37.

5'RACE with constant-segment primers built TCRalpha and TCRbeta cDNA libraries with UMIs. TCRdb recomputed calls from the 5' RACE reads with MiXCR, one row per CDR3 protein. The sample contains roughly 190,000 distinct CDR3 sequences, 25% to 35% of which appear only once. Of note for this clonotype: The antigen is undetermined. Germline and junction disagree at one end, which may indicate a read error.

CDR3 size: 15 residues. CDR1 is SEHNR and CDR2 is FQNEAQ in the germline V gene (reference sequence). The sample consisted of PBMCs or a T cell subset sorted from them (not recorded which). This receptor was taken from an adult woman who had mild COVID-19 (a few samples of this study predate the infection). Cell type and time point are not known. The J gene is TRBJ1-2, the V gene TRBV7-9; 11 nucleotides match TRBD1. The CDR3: CASSLPGQGEETAIF. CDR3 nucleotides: TGTGCCAGCAGCCTCCCGGGACAGGGGGAAGAGACGGCGATCTTC.